This T cell receptor beta chain was sequenced for a study of T cells after yellow fever vaccination. At least ten counts were recorded for this clonotype. The CDR3 covers 14 residues. V shed 2 bases and J shed 8 bases, with 13 bases lying between them. From germline, CDR1 is MNHEY and CDR2 SVGEGT. Using its own MiXCR run on the 5' RACE reads, TCRdb lists one record per CDR3 protein. The data contain 110,000 or so distinct CDR3 sequences, around 7.2% of them singletons. Sequenced material: CD4+ T cells sorted from PBMCs, taken around 45 days after the first yellow fever vaccination. The chain joins TRBV6-2 or TRBV6-3 to TRBJ2-1; D is ambiguous. The receptor was isolated from a man younger than 35 who received the YFV17D yellow fever vaccine. Here the CDR3 reads CASSYQTSRDEQFF. CDR3 coding DNA: TGTGCCAGCAGTTACCAGACATCTAGAGATGAGCAGTTCTTC.